These 20 T cell receptor beta chains share one sample of origin, sequenced in a study of blood T cells in healthy people across ages (dated by TCRdb to the mid-2010s). Receptors were amplified or captured by 5' RACE. The run used an Illumina HiSeq 2500. A second PCR of about 7 to 12 cycles was performed with a sample-barcoded 5' primer and a J-beta primer mix. The public reads were reprocessed in TCRdb via fastp at Q25 and MiXCR, keeping in-frame beta chains. Rows are combined by CDR3 protein, so each entry shows the most common genes and DNA. The sample table holds hundreds of thousands of distinct CDR3 sequences, of which approximately 50% were seen once. Clones ranked in the top ten supply roughly 34% of the sample. The material sequenced was blood. These TCRs come from a woman in her sixties in good health.

V gene TRBV20-1 combines with J gene TRBJ2-5; the match to TRBD2 covers 7 bases. Trimming cost V 6 bases and J 5 bases; bases outside gene matches: 12. The CDR3 totals 14 residues. Germline CDR1 is DFQATT and CDR2 is SNEGSKA (reference sequence). The CDR3 loop is CSALSRTRRETQYF. The CDR3 DNA follows: TGCAGTGCCCTTTCAAGGACTAGACGGGAGACCCAGTACTTC.

The rearrangement joins TRBV5-5 to TRBJ2-6, with unresolved D. Trimming shortened V by 0 bases and J by 0 bases, and 10 bases separated the two germline ends. The CDR3 is 17 amino acids. CDR1 and CDR2 (germline): SGHKS, YYEKEE (reference sequence). CDR3 DNA: TGTGCCAGCAGCTTGGCCCACAGCCACTCTGGGGCCAACGTCCTGACTTTC. Translation gives CASSLAHSHSGANVLTF.

This chain uses TRBV20-1 with TRBJ2-1; the match to TRBD2 covers 13 bases. Per the germline V gene, CDR1 is DFQATT and CDR2 is SNEGSKA (reference sequence). The CDR3 spans 13 residues. V lost 8 bases, J lost 13 bases, and 11 bases stayed unmatched. The CDR3 protein is CSPGLAGAETQFF. The CDR3 DNA is TGCAGTCCCGGACTAGCGGGAGCAGAGACCCAGTTCTTC.

The chain is built from TRBV14 and TRBJ2-1; D ambiguous. V was pared by 3 bases and J by 8 bases, with 11 bases between. The CDR3 is 13 residues long. Germline V gives CDR1 SGHDN, CDR2 FVKESK. CDR3 protein: CASSQPVADEQFF. DNA for the CDR3: TGTGCCAGCAGCCAGCCGGTTGCGGATGAGCAGTTCTTC.

The rearrangement joins TRBV6-2 or TRBV6-3 to TRBJ2-1; 8 positions match TRBD2. J was trimmed by 5 bases and V by 6 bases; bases with no gene match: 15. This CDR3 spans 17 amino acids. Germline CDR1 and CDR2: MNHEY and SVGEGT. Here the CDR3 reads CASRPSAGRGRDNEQFF. CDR3 DNA: TGTGCCAGCAGACCTTCTGCCGGGAGGGGCAGAGACAATGAGCAGTTCTTC.

In the case of this clonotype: Being one base from a much bigger clone, this may be a read error. This sequence joins TRBV6-1 and TRBJ2-3, with TRBD2 matching over 16 bases. V lost 5 bases, J lost 2 bases, and 10 bases stayed unmatched. In germline, CDR1 is MNHNS, CDR2 SASEGT. This CDR3 is built from 19 residues. CDR3 protein: CASSQTPGLAGGNTDTQYF. CDR3 nucleotides: TGTGCCAGCAGTCAGACTCCGGGACTAGCGGGAGGGAACACAGATACGCAGTATTTT.

The rearrangement joins TRBV29-1 to TRBJ2-1; tentative D call: TRBD1 (7 bases). Germline V gene lookup returns CDR1 SQVTM and CDR2 ANQGSEA. There are 14 residues in the CDR3. V lost 7 bases to trimming and J lost 5 bases, with 18 bases between them. The CDR3 bases are TGCAGCGCAAGGTTGGCAGGGGGGAACAATGAGCAGTTCTTC. Its protein product is CSARLAGGNNEQFF.

This clonotype was detected only a few times. This chain links TRBV12-3 or TRBV12-4 with TRBJ2-5, with a tentative D call TRBD1 (8 bases). V was pared by 2 bases and J by 1 base, with 20 bases between. The CDR3 runs 18 residues. The CDR3 DNA reads as TGTGCCAGCAGTTTAAAGGCTAGACAGGGGAGGGGCCAAGAGACCCAGTACTTC. Its protein is CASSLKARQGRGQETQYF.

The V and J genes are TRBV5-1 and TRBJ2-7; D not certain. CDR1 is SGHRS, CDR2 YFSETQ, per germline. The CDR3 is 14 residues long. The V end lost 4 bases, the J end lost 0 bases, and 11 bases lay between the germline ends. The CDR3 here is CASSLTLNSYEQYF. CDR3 bases: TGCGCCAGCAGCCTCACACTGAACTCCTACGAGCAGTACTTC.

The CDR3 DNA sequence: TGTGCCAGCTCACTTACGGACAGGGGGCAAATCTCCTACAATGAGCAGTACTTC. This sequence encodes CASSLTDRGQISYNEQYF. The chain recombines TRBV18 with TRBJ2-7; 11 nucleotides line up with TRBD1. Trimming removed 4 bases from V and 7 bases from J; junction bases left unmatched: 18. Germline V gene sequence: CDR1 KGHSH, CDR2 LQKENI. The CDR3 consists of 18 residues.

The V call is TRBV4-3, the J call TRBJ2-3; D remains unclear. V was cut by 0 bases and J by 2 bases, with 15 bases left in between. Germline CDR1 and CDR2: LGHNA and YSLEER. The CDR3 sequence is 17 residues long. The CDR3 region has the DNA TGCGCCAGCAGCCAAGAAAACGCCGGAAGGCACACAGATACGCAGTATTTT. Residues: CASSQENAGRHTDTQYF.

The chain links TRBV28 to TRBJ1-1; 7 bases match TRBD1. Germline CDR1 MDHEN, CDR2 SYDVKM. This CDR3 comprises 13 residues. Unmatched junction bases numbered 7, after V lost 7 bases and J lost 5 bases. In nucleotides, the CDR3 is TGTGCCAGCATGGAAGCAGGGGGGACTGAAGCTTTCTTT. Translated: CASMEAGGTEAFF.

The chain joins TRBV5-1 to TRBJ2-1, with a tentative D call TRBD2 (5 bases). The V gene's germline CDR1 is SGHRS and CDR2 YFSETQ. Trimming shortened V by 4 bases and J by 7 bases, and 21 bases separated the two germline ends. The CDR3 covers 16 residues. CDR3 loop: CASSPTPASKGNEQFF. The CDR3 DNA follows: TGCGCCAGCAGCCCTACACCGGCTAGCAAAGGGAATGAGCAGTTCTTC.

J is TRBJ2-5 and V is TRBV12-5; D remains unclear. The length of the CDR3 is 13 residues. Germline V gene data show CDR1 as LGHNT and CDR2 as FRNRAP. Trimming pared 6 bases from V and 2 bases from J, leaving 10 bases between. The chain's CDR3 is CASGIGLQETQYF. CDR3 nucleotides: TGTGCTAGTGGCATAGGGTTACAAGAGACCCAGTACTTC.

This clonotype was picked up a small number of times. The chain couples TRBV2 to TRBJ1-6, with TRBD1 matching 7 bases. V lost 8 bases and J lost 3; bases outside the gene matches: 1. Per germline, CDR1 SNHLY and CDR2 FYNNEI. This CDR3 is built from 13 residues. In DNA form, the CDR3 reads TGTGCCAGCGGGACAGACTATAATTCACCCCTCCACTTT. Protein sequence: CASGTDYNSPLHF.

This clonotype has more than one count but fewer than ten. The CDR3 sequence: CASSLAYGYTF. The CDR3 DNA sequence: TGTGCCAGCAGCTTGGCCTATGGCTACACCTTC. The chain recombines TRBV5-8 with TRBJ1-2, with unresolved D. The V end lost 0 bases, the J end lost 4 bases, and 1 base lay between the germline ends. This CDR3 is 11 amino acids long. CDR1 is SGHTS, CDR2 YDEGEE, per germline.

V is TRBV6-1 and J is TRBJ2-3; weak D call: TRBD1 (5 bases). The CDR3 loop spans 13 amino acids. Germline lookup yields CDR1 MNHNS and CDR2 SASEGT. V was pared by 11 bases and J by 3 bases, with 15 bases between. CDR3 protein: CAAQGMGTDTQYF. CDR3 DNA: TGTGCCGCGCAGGGCATGGGGACAGATACGCAGTATTTT.

The genes are TRBV4-1 and TRBJ2-5; no firm D call. This CDR3 has 15 residues. The V gene lost 1 base and the J gene lost 1 base, with 10 bases spanning the gap. CDR1 is MGHRA, CDR2 YSYEKL, per germline. The CDR3, as DNA: TGCGCCAGCAGCCAAGGGTCCTGGTCCCAAGAGACCCAGTACTTC. Residues: CASSQGSWSQETQYF.

This chain joins TRBV15 and TRBJ2-3, with 7 bases identical to TRBD2. CDR1 LNHNV and CDR2 YYDKDF come from the germline V gene (reference sequence). This CDR3 is built from 17 residues. The J segment lost 2 bases and the V segment lost 0 bases, leaving 8 bases of the junction unmatched. CDR3 protein: CATSRDSGGSFTDTQYF. CDR3 DNA sequence: TGTGCCACCAGCAGAGATTCGGGCGGGAGCTTCACAGATACGCAGTATTTT.

This clonotype was seen only a few times. The gene calls are TRBV25-1 and TRBJ2-1; TRBD2 is a possible D gene (6 bases). Trimming shortened V by 3 bases and J by 8 bases, and 29 bases separated the two germline ends. The CDR3 totals 19 residues. CDR1 is MGHDK, CDR2 SYGVNS, per germline. In DNA, the CDR3 is TGTGCCAGCAGTGAGGAAGGGAACGGGAGAAATCGGCATTGGGATGAGCAGTTCTTC. This sequence encodes CASSEEGNGRNRHWDEQFF.